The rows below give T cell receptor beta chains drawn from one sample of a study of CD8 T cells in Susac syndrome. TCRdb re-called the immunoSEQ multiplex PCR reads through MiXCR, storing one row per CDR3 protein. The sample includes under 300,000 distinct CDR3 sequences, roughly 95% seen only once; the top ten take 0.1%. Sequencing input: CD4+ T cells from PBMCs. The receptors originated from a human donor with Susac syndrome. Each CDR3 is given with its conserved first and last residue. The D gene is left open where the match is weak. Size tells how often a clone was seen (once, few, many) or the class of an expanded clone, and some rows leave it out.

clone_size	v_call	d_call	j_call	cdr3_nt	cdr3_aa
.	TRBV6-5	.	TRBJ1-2	TGTGCCAGCAGTACCACGACAGACTATGGCTACACCTTC	CASSTTTDYGYTF
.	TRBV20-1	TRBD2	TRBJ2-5	TGCAGTGCGCCCCGGAGCGGGAGTAATGCAGAGACCCAGTACTTC	CSAPRSGSNAETQYF
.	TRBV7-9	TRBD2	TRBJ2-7	TGTGCCAGCAGCTACGGACTAGCGGGAGGTTACGAGCAGTACTTC	CASSYGLAGGYEQYF
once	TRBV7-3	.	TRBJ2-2	TGTGCCAGCAGGAGGAAGCCAGCGAACACCGGGGAGCTGTTTTTT	CASRRKPANTGELFF
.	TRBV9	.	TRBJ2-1	TGTGCCAGCAGGTATGAGCAGTTCTTC	CASRYEQFF
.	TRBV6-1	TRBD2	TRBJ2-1	TGTGCCAGCATGGGCCTAGCGGGAGGGCCGGGGTCCTACAATGAGCAGTTCTTC	CASMGLAGGPGSYNEQFF
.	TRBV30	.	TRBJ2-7	TGTGCCTGGAGGCAGCGGACCGGAGGGGAGCAGTACTTC	CAWRQRTGGEQYF
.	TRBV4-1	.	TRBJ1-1	TGCGCCAGCAGCATCTTCTTACCGGGGTCAAACACTGAAGCTTTCTTT	CASSIFLPGSNTEAFF
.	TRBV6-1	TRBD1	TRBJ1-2	TGTGCCAGCAGCCATCATCCGGGACAGGCCCTCTATGGCTACACCTTC	CASSHHPGQALYGYTF
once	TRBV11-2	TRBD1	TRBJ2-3	TGTGCCAGCAGCCCAGGGGAGGGGACAGGGATGTATACGCAGTATTTT	CASSPGEGTGMYTQYF
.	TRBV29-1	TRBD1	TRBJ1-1	TGCAGCGTGGAGACAGGGAGGTTGGGCACTGAAGCTTTCTTT	CSVETGRLGTEAFF
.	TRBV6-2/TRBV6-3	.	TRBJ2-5	TGTGCCAGCAGAGCCCACGACCGCCTAGGGGAGACCCAGTACTTC	CASRAHDRLGETQYF
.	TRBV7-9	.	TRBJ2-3	TGTGCCAGCAGCTTAGTGGGTGCTCCCGCAGATACGCAGTATTTT	CASSLVGAPADTQYF
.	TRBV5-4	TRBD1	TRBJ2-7	TGTGCCACCGGACAGGGGACCTCCTACGAGCAGTACTTC	CATGQGTSYEQYF
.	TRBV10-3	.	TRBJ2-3	TGTGCCATAGGAACGGGCCCAGATACGCAGTATTTT	CAIGTGPDTQYF
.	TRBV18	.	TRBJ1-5	TGTGCCAGCTCCCCAGGGAGCAATCAGCCCCAGCATTTT	CASSPGSNQPQHF
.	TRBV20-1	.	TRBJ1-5	TGCAGTGTCTCCGCGGCCAGGGGAAGTCAGCCCCAGCATTTT	CSVSAARGSQPQHF
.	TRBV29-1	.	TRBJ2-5	TGCAGCGTTGAAGGGGGGGCACAAAGACTCCAAGAGACCCAGTACTTC	CSVEGGAQRLQETQYF
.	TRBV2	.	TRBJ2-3	TGTGCCAGCAGTGAAGCGGGAAGTCAGACAGATACGCAGTATTTT	CASSEAGSQTDTQYF
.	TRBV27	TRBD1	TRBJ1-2	TGTGCCAGCAGGACAGGGTTCGAATACTATGGCTACACCTTC	CASRTGFEYYGYTF
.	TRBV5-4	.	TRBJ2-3	TGTGCCAGCAGCTTGGAAAGGGCGGCAGATACGCAGTATTTT	CASSLERAADTQYF
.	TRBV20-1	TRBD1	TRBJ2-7	TGCAGTGCTAGTGATCCGACAGGGGGCTACCATCATGGTGACGAGCAGTACTTC	CSASDPTGGYHHGDEQYF
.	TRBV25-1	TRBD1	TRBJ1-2	TGTGCCAGCGGACAGGGAGATGGCTATGGCTACACCTTC	CASGQGDGYGYTF
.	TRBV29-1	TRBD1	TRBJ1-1	TGCAGCGTTGAGGGTAAGGGTAGGGGGACAGTCATGAACACTGAAGCTTTCTTT	CSVEGKGRGTVMNTEAFF
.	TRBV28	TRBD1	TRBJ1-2	TGTGCCAGCAGTACCCGCAGGGGGCGACTGGGCTATGGCTACACCTTC	CASSTRRGRLGYGYTF
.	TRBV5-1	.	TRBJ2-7	TGCGCCAGCAGCTTGGGACGGATAACCTACGAGCAGTACTTC	CASSLGRITYEQYF